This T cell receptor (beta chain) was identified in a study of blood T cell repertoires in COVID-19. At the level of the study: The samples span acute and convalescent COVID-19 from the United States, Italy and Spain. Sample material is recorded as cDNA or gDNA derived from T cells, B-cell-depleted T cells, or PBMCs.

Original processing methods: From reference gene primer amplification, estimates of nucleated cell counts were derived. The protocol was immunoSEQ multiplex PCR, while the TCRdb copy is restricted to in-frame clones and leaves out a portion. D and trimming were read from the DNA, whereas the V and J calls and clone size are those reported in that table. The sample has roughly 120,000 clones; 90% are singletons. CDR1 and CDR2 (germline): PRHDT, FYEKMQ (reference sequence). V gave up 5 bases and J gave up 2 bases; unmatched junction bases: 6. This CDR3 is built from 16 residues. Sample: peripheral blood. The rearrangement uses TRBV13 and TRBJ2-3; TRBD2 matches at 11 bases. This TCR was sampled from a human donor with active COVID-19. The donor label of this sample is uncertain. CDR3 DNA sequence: TGTGCCAGCAGCCCAGCTAGCGGGGGGATCACAGATACGCAGTATTTT. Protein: CASSPASGGITDTQYF.